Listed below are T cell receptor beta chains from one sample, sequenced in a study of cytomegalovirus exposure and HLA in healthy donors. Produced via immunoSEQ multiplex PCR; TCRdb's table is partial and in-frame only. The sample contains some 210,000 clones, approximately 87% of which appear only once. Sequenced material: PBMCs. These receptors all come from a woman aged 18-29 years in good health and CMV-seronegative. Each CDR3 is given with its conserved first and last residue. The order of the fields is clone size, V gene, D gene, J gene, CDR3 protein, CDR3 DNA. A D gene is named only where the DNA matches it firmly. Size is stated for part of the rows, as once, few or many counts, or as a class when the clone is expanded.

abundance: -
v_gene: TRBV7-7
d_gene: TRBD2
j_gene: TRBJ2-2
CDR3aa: CASSRDGGATGELFF
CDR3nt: TGTGCTAGCAGCCGGGACGGGGGGGCTACCGGGGAGCTGTTTTTT

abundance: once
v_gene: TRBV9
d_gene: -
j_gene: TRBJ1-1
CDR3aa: CASSGTIDEAFF
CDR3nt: TGTGCCAGCAGCGGGACTATAGATGAAGCTTTCTTT

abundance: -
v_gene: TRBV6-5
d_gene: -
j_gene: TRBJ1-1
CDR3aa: CASSYSSERWDGAFF
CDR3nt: TGTGCCAGCAGTTACTCCTCTGAGAGGTGGGATGGGGCTTTCTTT

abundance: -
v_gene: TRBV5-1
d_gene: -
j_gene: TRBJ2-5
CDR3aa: CASSFGGGETQYF
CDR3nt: TGCGCCAGCAGCTTTGGGGGCGGGGAGACCCAGTACTTC

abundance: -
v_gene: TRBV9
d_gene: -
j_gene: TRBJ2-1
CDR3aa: CASSDGRGLSYNEQFF
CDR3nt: TGTGCCAGCAGCGATGGGCGGGGCCTCTCCTACAATGAGCAGTTCTTC

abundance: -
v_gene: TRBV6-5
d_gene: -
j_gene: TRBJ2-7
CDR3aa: CASSYKSSYEQYF
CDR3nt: TGTGCCAGCAGCTACAAGAGCTCCTACGAGCAGTACTTC

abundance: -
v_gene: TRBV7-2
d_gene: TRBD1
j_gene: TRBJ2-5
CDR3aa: CASRSTGGPSGTQYF
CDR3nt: TGTGCCAGCAGAAGTACAGGGGGGCCTTCGGGGACCCAGTACTTC

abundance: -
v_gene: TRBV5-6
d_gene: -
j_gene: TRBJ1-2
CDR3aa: CASSLEVGGTYGYTF
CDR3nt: TGTGCCAGCAGCTTGGAAGTCGGGGGGACATATGGCTACACCTTC

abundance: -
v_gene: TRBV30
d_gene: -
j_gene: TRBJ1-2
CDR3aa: CAWGTTFGGGSHGYTF
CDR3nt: TGTGCCTGGGGGACAACTTTCGGAGGGGGGAGCCATGGCTACACCTTC

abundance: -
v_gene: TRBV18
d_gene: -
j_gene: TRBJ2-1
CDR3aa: CASSPEGVYNEQFF
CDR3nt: TGTGCCAGCTCACCCGAAGGGGTGTACAATGAGCAGTTCTTC

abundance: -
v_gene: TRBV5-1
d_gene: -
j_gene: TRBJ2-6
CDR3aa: CASSQPSGQISGANVLTF
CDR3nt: TGCGCCAGCAGCCAGCCATCGGGACAAATCTCTGGGGCCAACGTCCTGACTTTC

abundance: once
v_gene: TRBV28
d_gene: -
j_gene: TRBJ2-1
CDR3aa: CASTLGGYYNEQFF
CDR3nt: TGTGCCAGCACCCTCGGGGGATATTACAATGAGCAGTTCTTC

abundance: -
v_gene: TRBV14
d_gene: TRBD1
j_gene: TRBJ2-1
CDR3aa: CASSPRTGQIALNEQFF
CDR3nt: TGTGCCAGCAGTCCCCGGACAGGCCAAATTGCGCTGAATGAGCAGTTCTTC

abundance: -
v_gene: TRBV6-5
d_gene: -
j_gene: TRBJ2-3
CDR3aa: CASGRGPDTQYF
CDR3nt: TGTGCCAGTGGTAGGGGCCCAGATACGCAGTATTTT

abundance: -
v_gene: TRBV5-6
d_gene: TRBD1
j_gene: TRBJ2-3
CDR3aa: CASSVGTVHTQYF
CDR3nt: TGTGCCAGCAGCGTGGGGACAGTGCATACGCAGTATTTT

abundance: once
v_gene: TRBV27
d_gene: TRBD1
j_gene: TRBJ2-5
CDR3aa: CASSFGTGKEETQYF
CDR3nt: TGTGCCAGCAGTTTCGGGACAGGGAAGGAAGAGACCCAGTACTTC

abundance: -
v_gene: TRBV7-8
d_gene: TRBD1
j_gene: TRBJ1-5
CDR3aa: CASSISDRGGQPQHF
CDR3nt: TGTGCCAGCAGCATATCAGACAGGGGCGGTCAGCCCCAGCATTTT

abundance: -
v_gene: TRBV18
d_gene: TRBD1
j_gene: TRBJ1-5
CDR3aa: CASSPDRLDQPQHF
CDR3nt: TGTGCCAGCTCACCGGACAGGTTGGATCAGCCCCAGCATTTT

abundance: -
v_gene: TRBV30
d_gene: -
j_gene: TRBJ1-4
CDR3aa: CAWSKEGASNEKLFF
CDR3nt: TGTGCCTGGAGTAAGGAAGGGGCTTCTAATGAAAAACTGTTTTTT

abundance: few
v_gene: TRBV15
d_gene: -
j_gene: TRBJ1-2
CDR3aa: CATSRPSGRTIDVTF
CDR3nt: TGTGCCACCAGCAGACCGTCGGGACGGACGATTGATGTGACCTTC

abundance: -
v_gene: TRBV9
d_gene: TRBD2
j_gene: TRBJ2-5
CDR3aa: CASSGLGLAGGRETQYF
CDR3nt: TGTGCCAGCAGCGGCCTAGGACTAGCGGGGGGGCGAGAGACCCAGTACTTC

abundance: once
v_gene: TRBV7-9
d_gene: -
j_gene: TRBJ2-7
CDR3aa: CASSLNYEQYF
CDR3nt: TGTGCCAGCAGCCTTAACTACGAGCAGTACTTC

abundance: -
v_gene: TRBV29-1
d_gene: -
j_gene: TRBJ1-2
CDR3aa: CSASPGLRNYGYTF
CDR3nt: TGCAGCGCCTCTCCGGGCCTCAGGAACTATGGCTACACCTTC

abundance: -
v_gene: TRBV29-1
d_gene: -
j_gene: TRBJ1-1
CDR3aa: CSVVLTGPLTEAFF
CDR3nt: TGCAGCGTTGTCTTAACCGGGCCACTCACTGAAGCTTTCTTT

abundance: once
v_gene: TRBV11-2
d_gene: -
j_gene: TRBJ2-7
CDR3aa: CASSLAYEQYF
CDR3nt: TGTGCCAGCAGCTTAGCCTACGAGCAGTACTTC

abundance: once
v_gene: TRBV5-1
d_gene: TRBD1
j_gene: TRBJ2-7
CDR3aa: CASSPGTGWAYEQYF
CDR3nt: TGCGCCAGCAGCCCCGGGACAGGCTGGGCCTACGAGCAGTACTTC

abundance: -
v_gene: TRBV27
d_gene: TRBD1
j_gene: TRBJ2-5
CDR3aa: CASSSAGGSRETQYF
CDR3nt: TGTGCCAGCAGTTCAGCAGGGGGCTCAAGGGAGACCCAGTACTTC

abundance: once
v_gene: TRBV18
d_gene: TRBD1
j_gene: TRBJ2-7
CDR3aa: CASSPRDRVGNEQYF
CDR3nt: TGTGCCAGCTCACCGAGGGACAGGGTTGGCAACGAGCAGTACTTC

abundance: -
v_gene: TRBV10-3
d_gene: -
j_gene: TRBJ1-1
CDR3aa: CAISESREFEAFF
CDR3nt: TGTGCCATCAGTGAGTCAAGGGAGTTTGAAGCTTTCTTT

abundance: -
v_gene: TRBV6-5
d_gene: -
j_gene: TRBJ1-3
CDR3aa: CASSREGGNGNTIYF
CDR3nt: TGTGCCAGCAGTCGAGAGGGAGGGAACGGAAACACCATATATTTT

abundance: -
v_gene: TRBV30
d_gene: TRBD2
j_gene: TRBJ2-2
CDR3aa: CAWKRGLNTGELFF
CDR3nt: TGTGCCTGGAAGCGGGGTCTGAACACCGGGGAGCTGTTTTTT

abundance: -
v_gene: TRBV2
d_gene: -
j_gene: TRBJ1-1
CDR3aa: CASSTFWDSEAFF
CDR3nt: TGTGCCAGCAGTACCTTTTGGGACTCTGAAGCTTTCTTT

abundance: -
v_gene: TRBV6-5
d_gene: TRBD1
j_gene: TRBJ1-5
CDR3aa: CASSYRTGNQPQHF
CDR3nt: TGTGCCAGCAGTTACCGGACAGGGAATCAGCCCCAGCATTTT

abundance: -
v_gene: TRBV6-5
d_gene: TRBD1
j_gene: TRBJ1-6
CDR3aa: CASSYSDRTNSPLHF
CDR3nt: TGTGCCAGCAGTTATTCGGACAGGACGAATTCACCCCTCCACTTT

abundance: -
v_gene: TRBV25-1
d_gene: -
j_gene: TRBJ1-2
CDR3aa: CASSPTAGYGYTF
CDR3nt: TGTGCCAGCAGTCCAACGGCGGGCTATGGCTACACCTTC

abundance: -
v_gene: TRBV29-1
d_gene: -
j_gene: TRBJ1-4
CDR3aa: CSVRSIEGEKLFF
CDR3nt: TGCAGCGTCCGGAGTATTGAGGGTGAAAAACTGTTTTTT

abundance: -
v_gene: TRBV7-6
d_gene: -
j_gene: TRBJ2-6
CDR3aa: CASSLGPLSYSGANVLTF
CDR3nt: TGTGCCAGCAGCTTAGGGCCGCTCTCCTACTCTGGGGCCAACGTCCTGACTTTC

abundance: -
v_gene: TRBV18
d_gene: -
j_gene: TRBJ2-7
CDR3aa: CASSLIGGGNEQYF
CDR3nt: TGTGCCAGCAGCCTCATTGGTGGGGGCAACGAGCAGTACTTC

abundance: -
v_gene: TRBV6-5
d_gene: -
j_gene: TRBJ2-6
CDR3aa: CASRKGSGANVLTF
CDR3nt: TGTGCCAGCCGGAAGGGCTCTGGGGCCAACGTCCTGACTTTC

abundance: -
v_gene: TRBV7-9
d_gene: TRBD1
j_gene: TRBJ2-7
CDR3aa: CASSSQEGQGSGYEQYF
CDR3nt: TGTGCCAGCAGCTCGCAAGAGGGACAGGGGTCTGGCTACGAGCAGTACTTC

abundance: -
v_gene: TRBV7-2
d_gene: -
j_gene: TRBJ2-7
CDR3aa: CASSAPGPYEQYF
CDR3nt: TGTGCCAGCAGTGCCCCGGGCCCCTACGAGCAGTACTTC

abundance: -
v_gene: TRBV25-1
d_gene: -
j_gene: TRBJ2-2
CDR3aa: CASSAHGRTGELFF
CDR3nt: TGTGCCAGCAGTGCTCACGGACGAACCGGGGAGCTGTTTTTT

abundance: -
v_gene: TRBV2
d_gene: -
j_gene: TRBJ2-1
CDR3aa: CASSESPVTISGEQFF
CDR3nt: TGTGCCAGCAGTGAGTCGCCAGTAACGATCAGCGGTGAGCAGTTCTTC

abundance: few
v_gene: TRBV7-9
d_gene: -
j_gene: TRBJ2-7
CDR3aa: CASSSTSYEQYF
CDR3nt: TGTGCCAGCAGCTCGACCTCCTACGAGCAGTACTTC

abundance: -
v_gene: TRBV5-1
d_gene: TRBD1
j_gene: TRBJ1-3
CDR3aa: CASSTGGSGNTIYF
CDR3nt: TGCGCCAGCAGCACAGGGGGCTCTGGAAACACCATATATTTT

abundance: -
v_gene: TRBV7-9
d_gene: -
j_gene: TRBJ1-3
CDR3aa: CASSDPTGRNTIYF
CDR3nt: TGTGCCAGCAGCGACCCGACAGGAAGAAACACCATATATTTT

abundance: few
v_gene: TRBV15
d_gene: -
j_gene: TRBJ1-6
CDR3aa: CATSGTANSPLHF
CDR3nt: TGTGCCACCTCCGGGACCGCAAATTCACCCCTCCACTTT

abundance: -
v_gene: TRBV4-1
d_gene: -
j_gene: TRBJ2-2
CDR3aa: CASSQDRAGVRELFF
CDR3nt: TGCGCCAGCAGCCAAGATAGGGCAGGGGTCAGGGAGCTGTTTTTT

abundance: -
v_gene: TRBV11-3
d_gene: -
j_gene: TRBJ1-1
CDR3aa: CASSQNAATEAFF
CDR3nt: TGTGCCAGCAGCCAGAACGCGGCTACTGAAGCTTTCTTT

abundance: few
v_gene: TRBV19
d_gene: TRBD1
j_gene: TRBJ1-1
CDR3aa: CASSILDRPNTEAFF
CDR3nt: TGTGCCAGTAGTATATTGGACAGGCCGAACACTGAAGCTTTCTTT

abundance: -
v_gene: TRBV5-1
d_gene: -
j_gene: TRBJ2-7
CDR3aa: CASSLGQGGRYEQYF
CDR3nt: TGCGCCAGCAGCTTGGGGCAGGGCGGGCGCTACGAGCAGTACTTC

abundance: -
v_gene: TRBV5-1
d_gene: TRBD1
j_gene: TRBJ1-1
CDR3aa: CASISGTENTEAFF
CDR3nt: TGCGCCAGCATCTCCGGGACAGAAAACACTGAAGCTTTCTTT

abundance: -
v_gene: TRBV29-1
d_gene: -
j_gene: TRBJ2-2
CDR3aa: CSVRRGVNTGELFF
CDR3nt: TGCAGCGTGCGTCGCGGGGTGAACACCGGGGAGCTGTTTTTT

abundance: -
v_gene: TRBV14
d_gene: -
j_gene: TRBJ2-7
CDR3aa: CASSPRRQQTYEQYF
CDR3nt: TGTGCCAGCAGCCCTCGCCGACAGCAAACCTACGAGCAGTACTTC

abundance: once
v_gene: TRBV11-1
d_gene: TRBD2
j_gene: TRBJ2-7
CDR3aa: CASSSLAGGSYEQYF
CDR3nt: TGTGCCAGCAGCTCGCTAGCGGGAGGATCCTACGAGCAGTACTTC